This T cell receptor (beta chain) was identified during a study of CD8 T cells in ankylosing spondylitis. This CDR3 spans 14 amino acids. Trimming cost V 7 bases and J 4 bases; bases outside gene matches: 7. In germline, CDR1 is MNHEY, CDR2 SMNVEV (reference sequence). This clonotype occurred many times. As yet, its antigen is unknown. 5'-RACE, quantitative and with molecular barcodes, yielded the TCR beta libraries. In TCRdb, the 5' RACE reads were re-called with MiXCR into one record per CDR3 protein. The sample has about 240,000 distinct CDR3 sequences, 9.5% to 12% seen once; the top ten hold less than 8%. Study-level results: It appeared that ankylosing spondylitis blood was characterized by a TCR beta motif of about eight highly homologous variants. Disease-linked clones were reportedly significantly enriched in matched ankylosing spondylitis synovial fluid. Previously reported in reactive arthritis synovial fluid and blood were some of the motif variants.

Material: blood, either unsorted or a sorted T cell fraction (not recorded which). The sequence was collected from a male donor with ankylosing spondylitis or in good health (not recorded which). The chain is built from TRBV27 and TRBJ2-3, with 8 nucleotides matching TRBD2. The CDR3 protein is CASKSGRGSDTQYF. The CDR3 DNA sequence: TGTGCCAGCAAAAGCGGGAGAGGATCAGATACGCAGTATTTT.